A single sample is the source of the 14 T cell receptor beta chains below, sequenced in a study of blood T cell repertoires in COVID-19. Produced via immunoSEQ multiplex PCR; TCRdb's table is partial and in-frame only. This table has 200,000 to 250,000 clones, 75% to 85% appearing once. The sample comprised peripheral blood. Receptors originate from a woman in her fifties or sixties with acute or convalescent COVID-19.

This clone was counted a single time. CDR3 coding DNA: TGTGCCAGCAGCCTAGGTTCCCGGGGGGCCAGGACAGATACGCAGTATTTT. Encoded protein: CASSLGSRGARTDTQYF. The chain has TRBV11-3 and TRBJ2-3, with a weak D call TRBD2 (7 bases). The CDR3 loop spans 17 amino acids. V was trimmed by 5 bases and J by 3 bases, leaving 21 bases between them. The germline V gene encodes CDR1 SGHNT and CDR2 YENEEA.

The J gene is TRBJ1-2, the V gene TRBV28; 7 nucleotides match TRBD1. Germline CDR1 MDHEN, CDR2 SYDVKM. The junction had 8 bases not matched to a gene; V was cut back by 6 bases and J by 4 bases. CDR3 size: 14 residues. The CDR3 spells CASSHPPGGYGYTF. CDR3 in DNA: TGTGCCAGCAGCCACCCCCCAGGGGGCTATGGCTACACCTTC.

This clone showed up just a few times. The chain uses TRBV12-5 and TRBJ2-2; no definite D call. CDR3 length equals 15 residues. The V end was cut by 0 bases, the J end by 2 bases, with 7 bases between. Germline V CDR1 and CDR2: LGHNT, FRNRAP. Here the CDR3 reads CASGLVTENTGELFF. CDR3 sequence (DNA): TGTGCTAGTGGTTTGGTAACAGAAAACACCGGGGAGCTGTTTTTT.

This chain connects TRBV9 to TRBJ2-7; TRBD1 matches at 11 bases. V was pared by 4 bases and J by 2 bases, with 5 bases of the junction left unmatched. The CDR3 runs 15 residues. Germline CDR1 SGDLS, CDR2 YYNGEE. DNA of the CDR3: TGTGCCAGCAGCAAGGGACAGGGGGTCCCCTACGAGCAGTACTTC. It translates to CASSKGQGVPYEQYF.

This chain links TRBV5-1 with TRBJ2-3; 15 bases align to TRBD2. The J segment lost 6 bases and the V segment lost 4 bases, leaving 6 bases of the junction unmatched. Germline V lookup: CDR1 SGHRS, CDR2 YFSETQ. This CDR3 contains 16 residues. The CDR3 sequence is CASSARTSGGGDTQYF. In nucleotides, the CDR3 is TGCGCCAGCAGCGCCAGGACTAGCGGGGGGGGCGATACGCAGTATTTT.

The chain combines TRBV19 with TRBJ1-2; D remains unclear. The CDR3 extends over 15 amino acids. With 3 bases removed from V and 4 bases from J, the gap between germline ends came to 15 bases. Germline CDR1 LNHDA, CDR2 SQIVND (reference sequence). The CDR3 bases are TGTGCCAGTAGTATTTATCCGGGAATCGGCTATGGCTACACCTTC. Amino acid sequence: CASSIYPGIGYGYTF.

J is TRBJ2-7 and V is TRBV19; 7 bases are shared with TRBD1. Unmatched junction bases numbered 6, after V lost 4 bases and J lost 3 bases. Germline CDR1 reads LNHDA; CDR2 reads SQIVND (reference sequence). The CDR3 spans 14 residues. The CDR3 coding sequence is TGTGCCAGTAGTACCACCGGGACAGTCTACGAGCAGTACTTC. Amino acid sequence: CASSTTGTVYEQYF.

Here the CDR3 DNA reads TGTGCCAGCTCGCGGTACACGGACTATGCTGAAGCTTTCTTT. Amino acid sequence: CASSRYTDYAEAFF. The chain couples TRBV18 to TRBJ1-1; no definite D call. Trimming stripped 6 bases from V and 6 bases from J, with 17 bases between. The CDR3 is 14 residues long. In germline, CDR1 is KGHSH, CDR2 LQKENI.

This clone was counted between two and nine times. This chain connects TRBV6-1 to TRBJ1-4; possibly TRBD1 for D (6 bases). V was shortened by 2 bases and J by 9 bases, with 19 bases between the two germline ends. CDR3 length: 16 amino acids. In germline, CDR1 is MNHNS, CDR2 SASEGT. The CDR3 loop reads CASSERVRTADKKLFF. The CDR3 nucleotides read TGTGCCAGCAGTGAAAGAGTCCGGACAGCCGATAAAAAACTGTTTTTT.

This clone was found a few times. The chain is built from TRBV5-1 and TRBJ1-1; D may be TRBD1 (5 bases). This CDR3 spans 14 amino acids. The germline CDR1 and CDR2 sequences are SGHRS and YFSETQ. V was shortened by 6 bases and J by 5 bases, with 17 bases between the two germline ends. For the CDR3, the DNA is TGCGCCAGCAATGATCGGGGGACGGGTACTGAAGCTTTCTTT. Its protein is CASNDRGTGTEAFF.

The rearrangement uses TRBV5-6 and TRBJ2-7, with D unresolved. In germline, CDR1 is SGHDT, CDR2 YYEEEE. This CDR3 contains 11 residues. V was pared by 1 base and J by 5 bases, with 4 bases between. The DNA for the CDR3 is TGTGCCAGCAGCTTGTTCGACGAGCAGTACTTC. This translates into CASSLFDEQYF.

V is TRBV4-2 and J is TRBJ2-3; TRBD2 agrees at 8 bases. Germline V gene data show CDR1 as LGHNA and CDR2 as YNFKEQ. The trim removed 6 bases at V and 4 bases at J, leaving 9 bases unmatched. The CDR3 has 15 residues. Here the CDR3 DNA reads TGTGCCAGCAGGGGCCGGGGGGGGCCGTCAGATACGCAGTATTTT. Translation gives CASRGRGGPSDTQYF.

The CDR3 DNA is TGCGCCAGCAGGGTTGGGTATAGCAGACCTGGGGCCAACGTCCTGACTTTC. The encoded protein is CASRVGYSRPGANVLTF. The chain links TRBV5-1 to TRBJ2-6; D not resolved. The CDR3 runs 17 residues. The V end was cut by 5 bases, the J end by 2 bases, with 17 bases between. Germline V lookup: CDR1 SGHRS, CDR2 YFSETQ.

This chain links TRBV3-1 (or the pseudogene TRBV3-2) with TRBJ2-2; no firm D call. The length of the CDR3 is 14 residues. Germline V gene sequence: CDR1 LGHDT, CDR2 YNNKEL (reference sequence). V was pared by 3 bases and J by 1 base, with 6 bases between. CDR3 loop: CASSQVVNTGELFF. Here the CDR3 DNA reads TGTGCCAGCAGCCAGGTAGTGAACACCGGGGAGCTGTTTTTT.